Presented here are 24 T cell receptor beta chains from one specimen sequenced in a study of human T cells and chemical hapten exposure. TCRdb used MiXCR to reprocess the RACE reads, holding one entry per CDR3 protein. The data hold around 120,000 distinct CDR3 sequences, with roughly an eighth observed a single time. Stated time point: patch test 1, 2 weeks after DPC sensitization. Treatment here: therapeutic diphenylcyclopropenone sensitization with weekly scalp DPC. This specimen consisted of whole blood, obtained in connection with sensitization to the hapten diphenylcyclopropenone (DPC). Receptor source: a man aged 18-30 years with alopecia areata. Some clones in this sample may be carry-over from other donors' samples.

The gene calls are TRBV27 and TRBJ2-2; D not certain. CDR1 and CDR2 from the germline V gene are MNHEY and SMNVEV (reference sequence). There are 14 residues in the CDR3. V lost 5 bases, J lost 6 bases, and 13 bases lay in between. CDR3 in amino acids: CASSPTSMPGELFF. DNA for the CDR3: TGTGCCAGCAGTCCGACATCGATGCCCGGGGAGCTGTTTTTT.

In this sample, this clonotype turned up many times. The CDR3 region has the DNA TGTGCCAGCAGTTACTCGAGCAAAAGGGTCCGAAACAATGAGCAGTTCTTC. This sequence encodes CASSYSSKRVRNNEQFF. The chain recombines TRBV6-2 or TRBV6-3 with TRBJ2-1; D unresolved. The CDR3 runs to 17 residues. V was cut by 0 bases and J by 5 bases, with 17 bases left in between. Germline CDR1 reads MNHEY; CDR2 reads SVGEGT.

The chain couples TRBV6-2 or TRBV6-3 to TRBJ1-3; unclear D gene. Trimming left V 6 bases short and J 0 bases short, with 12 bases between. Germline V gene data show CDR1 as MNHEY and CDR2 as SVGEGT. The CDR3 consists of 15 residues. The CDR3 here is CASSRVTNSGNTIYF. Here the CDR3 DNA reads TGTGCCAGCAGCCGCGTAACGAACTCTGGAAACACCATATATTTT.

This clonotype was seen a handful of times. The J gene is TRBJ1-4, the V gene TRBV20-1, with a weak D call TRBD1 (6 bases). Germline CDR1 reads DFQATT; CDR2 reads SNEGSKA (reference sequence). CDR3 length: 14 amino acids. With 5 bases removed from V and 2 bases from J, the gap between germline ends came to 12 bases. The CDR3: CSALPGATNEKLFF. The CDR3 nucleotides are TGCAGTGCTCTCCCGGGGGCGACTAATGAAAAACTGTTTTTT.

This rearrangement joins TRBV9 to TRBJ1-6, with D possibly TRBD1 on 6 matching bases. The CDR3 runs 16 residues. Germline loops: CDR1 SGDLS, CDR2 YYNGEE. V was clipped by 4 bases and J by 2 bases, with 13 bases between them. The CDR3 sequence: CASSRRQDPYNSPLHF. In nucleotides, the CDR3 is TGTGCCAGCAGCAGACGACAGGATCCCTATAATTCACCCCTCCACTTT.

In its sample, this clonotype was seen a few times. This sequence joins TRBV11-2 and TRBJ2-7; no reliable D call. V shed 1 base and J shed 0 bases, with 4 bases lying between them. CDR1 and CDR2 from the germline V gene are SGHAT and FQNNGV. The CDR3 contains 13 residues. CDR3 DNA sequence: TGTGCCAGCAGCTTAGGGGTCTCCTACGAGCAGTACTTC. Translated, it gives CASSLGVSYEQYF.

V usage is TRBV29-1 and J usage is TRBJ2-7; 8 bases line up with TRBD2. Trimming at V came to 6 bases and at J to 2 bases, leaving 12 bases not matched to a gene. Looked up from germline, CDR1 is SQVTM and CDR2 is ANQGSEA. The CDR3 has 15 amino acids. The CDR3 reads CSVGGASGHPYEQYF. The CDR3 region has the DNA TGCAGCGTGGGGGGGGCTAGCGGGCACCCCTACGAGCAGTACTTC.

This clonotype came up a few times. The genes are TRBV10-3 and TRBJ2-3; 13 bases align to TRBD2. Germline V gene sequence: CDR1 ENHRY, CDR2 SYGVKD. This CDR3 has 16 amino acids. Trimming took 2 bases from V and 4 from J; bases not matched to a gene: 3. The CDR3: CAISEPGLAGADTQYF. The CDR3 DNA follows: TGTGCCATCAGTGAGCCTGGACTAGCGGGGGCAGATACGCAGTATTTT.

The rearrangement joins TRBV19 to TRBJ2-7; the match to TRBD1 covers 8 bases. The germline V gene has CDR1 LNHDA and CDR2 SQIVND (reference sequence). The junction had 12 bases not matched to a gene; V was cut back by 9 bases and J by 2 bases. CDR3 length equals 15 residues. CDR3 bases: TGTGCCAGCCGAATCTCCGGGACAGGACCCTACGAGCAGTACTTC. The encoded protein is CASRISGTGPYEQYF.

The DNA of the CDR3 is TGTGCCAGCTCACCGACTGTACAAGCGGTTGGGGCCCAAGATACGCAGTATTTT. It encodes CASSPTVQAVGAQDTQYF. J is TRBJ2-3 and V is TRBV18; D might be TRBD1 or TRBD2, each matching 5 bases. CDR3 length: 18 amino acids. Germline lookup yields CDR1 KGHSH and CDR2 LQKENI. Trimming removed 3 bases from V and 5 bases from J, with 24 bases in between.

The chain uses TRBV4-1 and TRBJ1-2; 9 nucleotides match TRBD1. This CDR3 region has 17 residues. The V and J ends lost 3 bases and 4 bases, in that order; junction bases with no gene match: 12. The germline CDR1 and CDR2 sequences are MGHRA and YSYEKL. The CDR3 nucleotides are TGCGCCAGCAGCCAGCTTACCCCGGGACAGGGCCTCTATGGCTACACCTTC. It translates to CASSQLTPGQGLYGYTF.

Only a few counts were recorded for this clonotype. The chain recombines TRBV24-1 with TRBJ2-7; D gene ambiguous. The CDR3 spans 15 residues. Germline loops: CDR1 KGHDR, CDR2 SFDVKD. V was clipped by 3 bases and J by 1 base, with 12 bases between them. CDR3 bases: TGTGCCACCAGTGATGGTCCCGCATCGTCCTACGAGCAGTACGTC. This encodes CATSDGPASSYEQYV.

In this sample, this clonotype turned up many times. CDR3 sequence: CASSPGLAGTDTQYF. The CDR3 region has the DNA TGTGCCAGCTCACCAGGACTAGCGGGCACAGATACGCAGTATTTT. The chain recombines TRBV18 with TRBJ2-3; TRBD2 agrees at 10 bases. Trimming at V came to 2 bases and at J to 1 base, leaving 0 bases not matched to a gene. CDR1 and CDR2 from the germline V gene are KGHSH and LQKENI. The CDR3 runs 15 residues.

The genes are TRBV3-1 and TRBJ2-7; D is possibly TRBD2 (6 bases). The germline CDR1 and CDR2 sequences are LGHDT and YNNKEL (reference sequence). CDR3 length: 16 residues. V lost 4 bases to trimming and J lost 4 bases, with 20 bases between them. The CDR3, as DNA: TGTGCCAGCAGCCCCGAGGCAGGGCGGGGAGGTTACGAGCAGTACTTC. As protein: CASSPEAGRGGYEQYF.

The V and J genes are TRBV20-1 and TRBJ2-1; TRBD1 agrees at 7 bases. The germline CDR1 and CDR2 sequences are DFQATT and SNEGSKA (reference sequence). The CDR3 has 14 residues. Trimming cost V 6 bases and J 6 bases; bases outside gene matches: 11. Written as DNA, the CDR3 is TGCAGTGCCCCGGGCAGGGGGTATCGCAATGAGCAGTTCTTC. Its translation is CSAPGRGYRNEQFF.

Details on this clonotype: At one boundary the junction diverges from the germline segment, which might be a read error. This chain connects TRBV7-9 to TRBJ2-3; D is perhaps TRBD2 (5 bases). This CDR3 is built from 15 residues. CDR1 and CDR2 from the germline V gene are SEHNR and FQNEAQ (reference sequence). The CDR3 spells CASTPGRLSTNTQYF. The CDR3 DNA is TGTGCCAGCACCCCGGGAAGATTGAGCACAAATACGCAGTATTTT.

This clonotype was recorded at least ten times. V is TRBV12-3 or TRBV12-4 and J is TRBJ2-1; TRBD2 might be the D (6 bases). V lost 5 bases and J 8 bases, leaving 10 bases between the germline ends. The CDR3 spans 12 residues. Here the CDR3 reads CASSQTGDEQFF. The CDR3 DNA reads TGTGCCAGCAGTCAGACGGGGGATGAGCAGTTCTTC.

In this sample, this clonotype turned up a few times. The chain links TRBV7-3 to TRBJ1-1; D is uncertain. The CDR3 consists of 13 residues. Germline V CDR1 and CDR2: SGHTA, FQGTGA. V gave up 6 bases and J gave up 7 bases, with 15 bases separating them. CDR3 residues: CASRFGEGHEAFF. The CDR3 nucleotides are TGTGCCAGCAGGTTCGGAGAGGGCCATGAAGCTTTCTTT.

This clonotype is labeled as medium-sized (0.01 to 0.1%). The chain joins TRBV2 to TRBJ2-1, with a tentative D call TRBD2 (6 bases). V shed 6 bases and J shed 8 bases, with 8 bases lying between them. Looked up from germline, CDR1 is SNHLY and CDR2 is FYNNEI. The CDR3 runs to 11 residues. The CDR3 coding sequence is TGTGCCAGCAGGCGGGGCGATGAGCAGTTCTTC. Amino acid sequence: CASRRGDEQFF.

This clonotype was detected a few times. The V gene is TRBV7-2, the J gene TRBJ2-5, with D perhaps assigned TRBD1 or TRBD2 (5 bases each). Germline CDR1 and CDR2: SGHTA and FQGNSA. V shed 3 bases and J shed 1 base, with 12 bases lying between them. The CDR3 consists of 15 residues. The chain's CDR3 is CASSFARGTQETQYF. CDR3 DNA sequence: TGTGCCAGCAGCTTTGCTCGGGGCACCCAAGAGACCCAGTACTTC.

There are a few counts of this clonotype. The chain joins TRBV18 to TRBJ1-3; D gene uncertain. The CDR3 totals 14 residues. V was clipped by 9 bases and J by 0 bases, with 12 bases between them. The germline gives CDR1 KGHSH, CDR2 LQKENI. The CDR3 here is CASQAAFSGNTIYF. The CDR3 DNA sequence: TGTGCCAGTCAAGCGGCTTTCTCTGGAAACACCATATATTTT.

This clonotype was observed a handful of times. The genes are TRBV6-5 and TRBJ2-1; 10 positions match TRBD2. The CDR3 contains 15 residues. V trimming: 6 bases; J trimming: 2 bases; junction bases outside the gene matches: 4. CDR1 and CDR2 (germline): MNHEY, SVGAGI. The CDR3 DNA is TGTGCCAGCAGGACTGGACTAGCGGCCTACAATGAGCAGTTCTTC. Its translation: CASRTGLAAYNEQFF.

This clonotype occurred many times. The chain carries TRBV19 and TRBJ1-3, with 11 bases aligning to TRBD1. CDR1 LNHDA and CDR2 SQIVND come from the germline V gene (reference sequence). V gave up 5 bases and J gave up 3 bases; unmatched junction bases: 3. CDR3 length equals 15 residues. CDR3 DNA sequence: TGTGCCAGTAGTCCGGACAGGGGGCTTGGAAACACCATATATTTT. Protein sequence: CASSPDRGLGNTIYF.

At least ten counts were recorded for this clonotype. The chain is built from TRBV5-4 and TRBJ1-6; no definite D call. V was clipped by 0 bases and J by 8 bases, with 15 bases between them. Per germline, CDR1 SGHNT and CDR2 YYREEE (reference sequence). The CDR3 is 16 amino acids. The CDR3 is CASSLDLGGVHSPLHF. CDR3 DNA sequence: TGTGCCAGCAGCTTGGACCTGGGTGGGGTTCATTCACCCCTCCACTTT.